This entry is about one T cell receptor (beta chain). The source of the sample is a study of blood T cell repertoires in COVID-19. Study-level background: COVID-19 samples, acute and convalescent, were from the United States, Italy and Spain. Sources were T cells, B-cell-depleted T cells, or PBMCs; the material itself was cDNA or gDNA.

Authors' analysis steps: Estimation of nucleated cell counts was performed using reference gene primer amplification. Profiling relied on immunoSEQ multiplex PCR, and the TCRdb table lists in-frame clones only, not all of them. V, J and clone size reflect that table, while D and trimming were determined from the DNA. The sample has about 57,000 clones; around 82% are singletons. V lost 0 bases, J lost 5 bases, and 26 bases lay in between. The CDR3 is 20 amino acids. The clonotype comes from a woman older than 75 with acute or convalescent COVID-19. Sequencing was performed on peripheral blood. The gene calls are TRBV23-1 and TRBJ1-5, with D unresolved. Being an ORF, TRBV23-1 has a function that is uncertain. CDR3 coding DNA: TGCGCCAGCAGTCAATCGGGTCTTGTCGAGGGAAGTGGGTTTGATCAGCCCCAGCATTTT. As protein: CASSQSGLVEGSGFDQPQHF.